This T cell receptor (beta chain) emerged from a study of T cell responses to AZD1222 COVID-19 vaccine. The table came from immunoSEQ multiplex PCR; TCRdb's copy has only in-frame clones and leaves some out. The sample has 150,000 or so clones, roughly nine tenths seen once; the top ten hold approximately 20%. Germline V lookup: CDR1 SGHRS, CDR2 YFSETQ. The V and J ends lost 4 bases and 5 bases, in that order; junction bases with no gene match: 10. This CDR3 spans 16 amino acids. This material consisted of peripheral blood, taken on day 0 of AZD1222 vaccination. The chain joins TRBV5-1 to TRBJ2-1, with TRBD1 identical over 9 bases. The sequence was collected from an adult in good health. For the CDR3, the DNA is TGCGCCAGCAGCCTCCCCGGTTGGACAGGGGACAATGAGCAGTTCTTC. Protein sequence: CASSLPGWTGDNEQFF.